This record concerns one T cell receptor (beta chain) sequence. The antigen is not known. The assay was immunoSEQ multiplex PCR, and TCRdb's table has in-frame clones only and misses some. The table has 120,000 to 150,000 clones, approximately 90% seen once. This sample was taken from a study of T cell responses to AZD1222 COVID-19 vaccine. Findings of the study overall: The repertoires were collected only after the peak T cell response.

Losses at the gene ends were 3 bases for V and 7 bases for J; bases not matched to a gene: 4. The CDR3 totals 12 residues. Looked up from germline, CDR1 is SQVTM and CDR2 is ANQGSEA. The TCR originated in an adult in good health. Sequencing used peripheral blood, obtained on day 0 of MenACWY control vaccination. The chain uses TRBV29-1 and TRBJ1-2, with 8 positions matching TRBD1. The CDR3 sequence is CSVDRGPPGYTF. The CDR3 DNA sequence: TGCAGCGTTGACAGGGGGCCCCCTGGCTACACCTTC.